The 10 T cell receptor beta chains below all came from one sample that was sequenced in a study of cytomegalovirus exposure and HLA in healthy donors. It was with 60 Vbeta and 13 Jbeta primers that the PCR ran. Sequenced by immunoSEQ multiplex PCR; TCRdb stores in-frame clones only, minus some. The sample has around 150,000 clones, roughly 10% seen once. The sample comprised PBMCs. The receptors stem from a male donor in good health and CMV-seronegative.

The CDR3 DNA sequence: TGTGCCAGCACAAGAGAACCTCGAACAAGCGCTGGAAACACCATATATTTT. This gives the protein CASTREPRTSAGNTIYF. The chain recombines TRBV7-9 with TRBJ1-3; D call uncertain. CDR3 size: 17 residues. The V gene's germline CDR1 is SEHNR and CDR2 FQNEAQ (reference sequence). V shed 7 bases and J shed 2 bases, with 21 bases lying between them.

The rearrangement links TRBV29-1 to TRBJ2-2; no firm D call. Trimming left V 5 bases short and J 2 bases short, with 9 bases between. The CDR3 sequence is 13 residues long. Germline CDR1 is SQVTM and CDR2 is ANQGSEA. CDR3 residues: CSVSRSNTGELFF. CDR3 nucleotides: TGCAGCGTTAGCAGGTCCAACACCGGGGAGCTGTTTTTT.

This clone has only a few counts. One junction end does not reproduce the germline sequence, and a read error may be involved. The V gene is TRBV28, the J gene TRBJ1-2; tentatively, D is TRBD1 (6 bases). This CDR3 is built from 16 residues. CDR1 MDHEN and CDR2 SYDVKM come from the germline V gene. This CDR3 reads CASTMTLAGGDDDYPF. CDR3 nucleotides: TGTGCCAGCACTATGACCCTAGCGGGGGGCGACGACGACTACCCCTTC.

The chain links TRBV19 to TRBJ2-7, with TRBD1 identical over 9 bases. The V gene end was trimmed by 5 bases and the J gene end by 6 bases; junction bases not matched to a gene: 8. This CDR3 is built from 14 residues. CDR1 LNHDA and CDR2 SQIVND come from the germline V gene (reference sequence). CDR3 sequence: CASSPPNRGLEQYF. For the CDR3, the DNA is TGTGCCAGTAGTCCCCCTAACAGGGGGCTCGAGCAGTACTTC.

The chain carries TRBV10-2 and TRBJ1-2; 9 nucleotides match TRBD1. Germline loops: CDR1 WSHSY, CDR2 SAAADI. CDR3 length equals 16 residues. The trim removed 3 bases at V and 5 bases at J, leaving 10 bases unmatched. CDR3 coding DNA: TGCGCCAGCAGTGATCGGACAGGGGTTGGGAGGTATGGCTACACCTTC. Translated: CASSDRTGVGRYGYTF.

This clone has just a few counts. The genes are TRBV6-6 and TRBJ1-2, with D maybe TRBD1 (5 bases). The germline CDR1 and CDR2 sequences are MNHNY and SVGAGI (reference sequence). The CDR3 is made up of 16 amino acids. V was cut by 8 bases and J by 3 bases, with 22 bases left in between. The CDR3 loop is CASERGTSDPHYGYTF. CDR3 sequence (DNA): TGTGCCAGCGAGCGGGGCACCTCAGACCCTCACTATGGCTACACCTTC.

In its sample, this clone was seen a few times. The chain links TRBV10-2 to TRBJ2-2; 8 nucleotides agree with TRBD1. J was trimmed by 3 bases and V by 3 bases; bases with no gene match: 3. The CDR3 totals 15 residues. Germline-derived CDR1 and CDR2 are WSHSY and SAAADI. CDR3 amino acids: CASSDNRGYTGELFF. Written as DNA, the CDR3 is TGCGCCAGCAGTGATAACAGGGGGTACACCGGGGAGCTGTTTTTT.

In nucleotides, the CDR3 is TGTGCCAGCAGTGAAGGACTAGCGGGGGAGGAGTTCTTC. Amino acid sequence: CASSEGLAGEEFF. The rearrangement joins TRBV6-1 to TRBJ2-1; 12 bases match TRBD2. The CDR3 spans 13 residues. V lost 1 base, J lost 14 bases, and 3 bases stayed unmatched. Per germline, CDR1 MNHNS and CDR2 SASEGT.

This clone was counted only a few times. The gene calls are TRBV6-5 and TRBJ2-7; 8 bases match TRBD1. CDR3 length: 14 residues. The germline V gene encodes CDR1 MNHEY and CDR2 SVGAGI. V shed 6 bases, J shed 1 base, and the junction held 5 bases outside the gene matches. In DNA form, the CDR3 reads TGTGCCAGCAGACCCGGGACAGGTTCCTACGAGCAGTACTTC. This gives the protein CASRPGTGSYEQYF.

This clone was recorded a few times. The chain is built from TRBV4-1 and TRBJ1-6; maybe TRBD1 (5 bases). This CDR3 comprises 16 residues. Trimming removed 0 bases at V and 1 base at J, with 7 bases between. Per the germline V gene, CDR1 is MGHRA and CDR2 is YSYEKL. CDR3 protein: CASSQERGSYNSPLHF. CDR3 in DNA: TGCGCCAGCAGCCAAGAACGGGGGTCCTATAATTCACCCCTCCACTTT.